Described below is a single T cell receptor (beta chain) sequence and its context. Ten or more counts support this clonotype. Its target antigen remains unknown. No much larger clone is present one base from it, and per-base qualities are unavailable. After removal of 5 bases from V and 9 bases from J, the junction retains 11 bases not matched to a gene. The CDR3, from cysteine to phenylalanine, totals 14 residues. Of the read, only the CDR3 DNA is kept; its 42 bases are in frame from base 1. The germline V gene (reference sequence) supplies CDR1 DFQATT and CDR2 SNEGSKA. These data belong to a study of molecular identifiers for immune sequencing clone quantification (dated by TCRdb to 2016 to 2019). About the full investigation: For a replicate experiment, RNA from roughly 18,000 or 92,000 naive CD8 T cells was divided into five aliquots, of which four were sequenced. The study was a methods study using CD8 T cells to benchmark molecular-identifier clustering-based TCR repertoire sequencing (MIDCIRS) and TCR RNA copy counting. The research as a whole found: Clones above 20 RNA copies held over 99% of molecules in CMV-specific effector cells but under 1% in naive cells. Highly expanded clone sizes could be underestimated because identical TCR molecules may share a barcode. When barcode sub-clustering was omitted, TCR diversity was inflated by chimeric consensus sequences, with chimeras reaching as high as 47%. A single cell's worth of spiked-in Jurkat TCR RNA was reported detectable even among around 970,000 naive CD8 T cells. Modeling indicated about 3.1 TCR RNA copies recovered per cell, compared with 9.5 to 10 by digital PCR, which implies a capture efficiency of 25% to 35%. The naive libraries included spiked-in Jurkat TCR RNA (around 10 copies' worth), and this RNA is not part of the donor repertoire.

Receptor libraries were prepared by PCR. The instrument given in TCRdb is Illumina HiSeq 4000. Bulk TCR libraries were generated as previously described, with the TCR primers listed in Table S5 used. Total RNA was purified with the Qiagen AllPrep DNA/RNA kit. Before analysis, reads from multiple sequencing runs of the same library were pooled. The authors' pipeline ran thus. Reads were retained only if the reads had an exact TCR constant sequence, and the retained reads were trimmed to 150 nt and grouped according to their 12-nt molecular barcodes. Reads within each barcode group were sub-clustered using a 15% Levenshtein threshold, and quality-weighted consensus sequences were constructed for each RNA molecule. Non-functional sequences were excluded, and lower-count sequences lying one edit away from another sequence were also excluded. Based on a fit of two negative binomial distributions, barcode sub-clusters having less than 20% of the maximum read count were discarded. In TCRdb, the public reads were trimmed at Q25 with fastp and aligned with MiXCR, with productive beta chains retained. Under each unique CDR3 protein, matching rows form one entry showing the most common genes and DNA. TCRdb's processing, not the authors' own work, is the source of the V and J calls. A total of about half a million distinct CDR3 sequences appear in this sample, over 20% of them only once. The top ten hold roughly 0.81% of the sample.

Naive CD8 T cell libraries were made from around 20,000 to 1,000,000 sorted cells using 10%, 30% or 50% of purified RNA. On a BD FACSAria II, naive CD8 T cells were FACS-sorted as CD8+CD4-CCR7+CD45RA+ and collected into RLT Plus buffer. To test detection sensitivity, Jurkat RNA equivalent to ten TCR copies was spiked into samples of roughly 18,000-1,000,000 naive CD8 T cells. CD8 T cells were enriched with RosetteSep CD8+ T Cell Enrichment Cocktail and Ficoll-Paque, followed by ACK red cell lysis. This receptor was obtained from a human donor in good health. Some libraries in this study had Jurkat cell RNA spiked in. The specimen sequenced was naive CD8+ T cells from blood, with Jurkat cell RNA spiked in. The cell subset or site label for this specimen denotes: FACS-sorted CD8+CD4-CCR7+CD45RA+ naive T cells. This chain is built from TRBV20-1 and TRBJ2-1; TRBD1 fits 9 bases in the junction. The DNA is TGCAGTGCTCGCCTGGGACAGGGCTCAGGTGAGCAGTTCTTC. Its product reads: CSARLGQGSGEQFF.